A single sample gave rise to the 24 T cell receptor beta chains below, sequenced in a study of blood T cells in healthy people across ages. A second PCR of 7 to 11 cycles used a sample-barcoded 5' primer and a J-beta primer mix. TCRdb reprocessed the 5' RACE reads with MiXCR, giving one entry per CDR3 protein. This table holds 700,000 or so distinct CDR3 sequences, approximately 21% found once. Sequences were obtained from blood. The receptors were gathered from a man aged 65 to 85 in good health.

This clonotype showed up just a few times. CDR3 protein: CSVTPSGGYNEQFF. The CDR3 coding sequence is TGCAGCGTCACTCCTAGCGGGGGGTACAATGAGCAGTTCTTC. The gene calls are TRBV29-1 and TRBJ2-1; 11 bases map to TRBD2. The CDR3 has 14 amino acids. The germline V gene has CDR1 SQVTM and CDR2 ANQGSEA. The trim removed 6 bases at V and 4 bases at J, leaving 5 bases unmatched.

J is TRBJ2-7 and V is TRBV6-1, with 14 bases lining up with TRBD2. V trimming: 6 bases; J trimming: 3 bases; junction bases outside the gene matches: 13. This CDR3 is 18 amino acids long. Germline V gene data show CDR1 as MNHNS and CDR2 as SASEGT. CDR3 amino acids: CASSQPSGLAGDHYEQYV. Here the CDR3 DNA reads TGTGCCAGCAGCCAACCTTCGGGACTAGCGGGAGACCACTACGAGCAGTACGTC.

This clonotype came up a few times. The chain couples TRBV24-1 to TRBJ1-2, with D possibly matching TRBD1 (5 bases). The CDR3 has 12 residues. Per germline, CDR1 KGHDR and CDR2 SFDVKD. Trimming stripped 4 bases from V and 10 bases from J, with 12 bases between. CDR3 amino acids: CATSDLREFYTF. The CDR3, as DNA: TGTGCCACCAGTGACCTCAGGGAATTCTACACCTTC.

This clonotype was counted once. CDR3 DNA sequence: TGCGCCAGCAGTGGAGAGCGGGGGTTCACAGATACGCAGTATTTT. Protein sequence: CASSGERGFTDTQYF. The rearrangement links TRBV10-1 to TRBJ2-3; 8 bases match TRBD2. CDR1 is WNHNN and CDR2 is SYGVQD in the germline V gene (reference sequence). V trimming: 4 bases; J trimming: 2 bases; junction bases outside the gene matches: 5. This CDR3 spans 15 amino acids.

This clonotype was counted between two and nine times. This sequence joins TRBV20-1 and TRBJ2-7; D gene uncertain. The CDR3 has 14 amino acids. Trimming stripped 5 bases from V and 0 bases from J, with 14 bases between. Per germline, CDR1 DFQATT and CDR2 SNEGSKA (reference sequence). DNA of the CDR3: TGCAGTGCTCAAGCGCCCGGATTCTCCTACGAGCAGTACTTC. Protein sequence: CSAQAPGFSYEQYF.

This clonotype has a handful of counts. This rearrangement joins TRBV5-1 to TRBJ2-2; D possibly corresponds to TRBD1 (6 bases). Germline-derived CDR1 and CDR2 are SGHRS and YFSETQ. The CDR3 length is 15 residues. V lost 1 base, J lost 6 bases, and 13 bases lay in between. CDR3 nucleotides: TGCGCCAGCAGCTTGCGTCCTGACAGGTCCGGGGAGCTGTTTTTT. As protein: CASSLRPDRSGELFF.

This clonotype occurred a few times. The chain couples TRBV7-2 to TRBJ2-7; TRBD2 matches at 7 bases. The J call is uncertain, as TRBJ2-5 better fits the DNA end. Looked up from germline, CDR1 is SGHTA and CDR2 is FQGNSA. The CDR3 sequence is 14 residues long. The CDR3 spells CASSPGLLKETQYF. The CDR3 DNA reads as TGTGCCAGCAGCCCGGGACTACTAAAAGAGACCCAGTACTTC.

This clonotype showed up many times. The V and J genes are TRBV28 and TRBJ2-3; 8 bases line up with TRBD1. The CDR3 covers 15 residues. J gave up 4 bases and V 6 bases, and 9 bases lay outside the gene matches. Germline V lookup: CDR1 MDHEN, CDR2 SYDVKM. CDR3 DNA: TGTGCCAGCAGCCGCCGGACAGGGCCGGCAGATACGCAGTATTTT. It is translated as CASSRRTGPADTQYF.

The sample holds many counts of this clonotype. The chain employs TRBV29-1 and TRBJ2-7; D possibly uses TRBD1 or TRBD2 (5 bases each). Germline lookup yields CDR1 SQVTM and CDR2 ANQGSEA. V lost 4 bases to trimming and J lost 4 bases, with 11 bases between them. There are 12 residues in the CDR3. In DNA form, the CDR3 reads TGCAGCGTTGGTCTCAGGGAGTACGAGCAGTACTTC. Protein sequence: CSVGLREYEQYF.

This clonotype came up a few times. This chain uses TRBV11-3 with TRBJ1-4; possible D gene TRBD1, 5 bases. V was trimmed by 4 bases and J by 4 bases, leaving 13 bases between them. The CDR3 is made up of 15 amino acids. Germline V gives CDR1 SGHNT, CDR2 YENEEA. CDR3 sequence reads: CASSSREGRNEKLFF. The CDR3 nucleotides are TGTGCCAGCAGCTCCCGGGAGGGACGTAATGAAAAACTGTTTTTT.

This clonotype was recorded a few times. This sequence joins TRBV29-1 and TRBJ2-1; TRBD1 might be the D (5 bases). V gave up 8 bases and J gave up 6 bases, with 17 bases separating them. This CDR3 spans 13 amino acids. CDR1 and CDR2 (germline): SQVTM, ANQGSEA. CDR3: CSLGWGTGNEQFF. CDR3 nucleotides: TGCAGCCTGGGGTGGGGTACAGGCAATGAGCAGTTCTTC.

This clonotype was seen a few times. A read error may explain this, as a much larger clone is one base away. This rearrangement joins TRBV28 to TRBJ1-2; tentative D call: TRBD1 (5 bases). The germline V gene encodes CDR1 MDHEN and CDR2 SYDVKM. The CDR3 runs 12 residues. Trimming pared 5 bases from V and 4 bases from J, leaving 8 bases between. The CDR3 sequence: CASSPTAYGYTF. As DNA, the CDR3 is TGTGCCAGCAGTCCGACAGCCTATGGCTACACCTTC.

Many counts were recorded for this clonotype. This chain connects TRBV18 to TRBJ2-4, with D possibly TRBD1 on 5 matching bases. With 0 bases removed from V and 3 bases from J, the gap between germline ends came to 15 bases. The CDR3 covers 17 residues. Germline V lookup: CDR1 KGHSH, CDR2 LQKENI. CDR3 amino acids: CASSPPPQGKGKNIQYF. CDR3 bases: TGTGCCAGCTCACCACCGCCGCAGGGCAAGGGCAAAAACATTCAGTACTTC.

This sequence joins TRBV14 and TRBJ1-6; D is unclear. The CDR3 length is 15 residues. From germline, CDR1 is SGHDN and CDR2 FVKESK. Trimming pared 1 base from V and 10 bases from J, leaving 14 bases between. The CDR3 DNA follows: TGTGCCAGCAGCCAAGTTCTGGGATTCAGCTCACCCCTCCACTTT. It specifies CASSQVLGFSSPLHF.

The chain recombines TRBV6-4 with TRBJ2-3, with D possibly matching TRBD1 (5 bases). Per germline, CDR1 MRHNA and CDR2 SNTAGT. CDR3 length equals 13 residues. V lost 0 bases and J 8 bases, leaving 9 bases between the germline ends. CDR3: CASSDSQGTTQYF. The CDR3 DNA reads TGTGCCAGCAGTGACTCTCAGGGTACTACGCAGTATTTT.

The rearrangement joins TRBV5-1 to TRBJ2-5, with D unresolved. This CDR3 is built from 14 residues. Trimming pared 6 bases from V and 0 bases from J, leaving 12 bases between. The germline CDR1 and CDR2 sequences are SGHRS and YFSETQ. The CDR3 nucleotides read TGCGCCAGCAATCTTGGGCTAGACCAAGAGACCCAGTACTTC. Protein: CASNLGLDQETQYF.

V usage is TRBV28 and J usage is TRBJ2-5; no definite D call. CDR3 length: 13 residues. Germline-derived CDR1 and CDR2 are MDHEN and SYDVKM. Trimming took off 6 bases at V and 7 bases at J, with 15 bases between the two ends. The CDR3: CASRATGTLTQYF. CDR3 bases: TGTGCCAGCAGGGCTACGGGTACTTTGACCCAGTACTTC.

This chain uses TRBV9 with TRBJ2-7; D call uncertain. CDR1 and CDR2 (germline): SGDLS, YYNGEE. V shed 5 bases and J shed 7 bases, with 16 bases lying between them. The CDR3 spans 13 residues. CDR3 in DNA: TGTGCCAGCAGTTTAGGTTTTGGGAAGGAGCAGTACTTC. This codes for CASSLGFGKEQYF.

The CDR3 loop is CSARDSGGTDTQYF. The CDR3 DNA follows: TGCAGTGCTAGAGATTCCGGGGGCACAGATACGCAGTATTTT. The chain recombines TRBV20-1 with TRBJ2-3; TRBD2 might be the D (5 bases). This CDR3 region has 14 residues. The germline V and J ends were trimmed by 0 bases and 1 base, with 8 bases remaining between them. Germline-derived CDR1 and CDR2 are DFQATT and SNEGSKA (reference sequence).

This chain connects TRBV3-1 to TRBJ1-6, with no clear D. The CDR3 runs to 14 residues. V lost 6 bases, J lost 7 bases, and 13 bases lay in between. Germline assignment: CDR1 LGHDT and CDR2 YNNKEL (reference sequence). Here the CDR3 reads CASREVSFNSPLHF. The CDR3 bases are TGTGCCAGCAGGGAAGTCAGCTTCAATTCACCCCTCCACTTT.

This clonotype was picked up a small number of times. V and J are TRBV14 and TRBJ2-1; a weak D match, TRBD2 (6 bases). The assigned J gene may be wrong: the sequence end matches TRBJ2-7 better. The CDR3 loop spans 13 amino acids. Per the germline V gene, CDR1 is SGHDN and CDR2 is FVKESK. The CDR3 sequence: CASSQRVRGEQYV. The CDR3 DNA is TGTGCCAGCAGCCAAAGAGTGCGGGGCGAGCAGTACGTC.

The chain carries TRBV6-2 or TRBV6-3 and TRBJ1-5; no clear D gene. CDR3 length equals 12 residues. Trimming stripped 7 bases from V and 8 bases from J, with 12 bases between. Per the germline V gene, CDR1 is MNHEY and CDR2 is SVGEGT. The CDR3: CASKEGGKPQHF. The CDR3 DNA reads TGTGCCAGCAAGGAGGGCGGAAAGCCCCAGCATTTT.

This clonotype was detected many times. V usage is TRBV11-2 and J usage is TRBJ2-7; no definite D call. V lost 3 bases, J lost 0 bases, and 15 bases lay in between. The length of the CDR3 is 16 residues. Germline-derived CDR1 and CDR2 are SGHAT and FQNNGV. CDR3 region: CASSFTSFLSSYEQYF. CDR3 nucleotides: TGTGCCAGCAGCTTCACCTCGTTCTTATCCTCCTACGAGCAGTACTTC.

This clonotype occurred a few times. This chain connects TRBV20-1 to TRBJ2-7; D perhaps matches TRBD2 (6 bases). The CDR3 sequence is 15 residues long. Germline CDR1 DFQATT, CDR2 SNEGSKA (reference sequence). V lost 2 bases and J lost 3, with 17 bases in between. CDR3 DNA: TGCAGTGCTAGACTTCCCCGGGGGACTGTCTACGAGCAGTACTTC. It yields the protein CSARLPRGTVYEQYF.